This is a list of T cell receptor beta chains from one sample in a study of cytomegalovirus exposure and HLA in healthy donors. TCRdb's copy holds only in-frame clones and misses some; the assay was immunoSEQ multiplex PCR. The sample lists roughly 100,000 clones, about three quarters seen once, with approximately 5% in the top ten. The specimen sequenced was PBMCs. The source is a young woman in good health and CMV-seropositive. The CDR3 runs from the conserved cysteine through the conserved F or W. The D gene is left open where the match is weak. Expanded clones are given a class, and other clones once, few, many or no size at all.

length	D	V	J	size	CDR3	DNA
12	.	TRBV5-6	TRBJ1-1	.	CAGQGQNTEAFF	TGTGCCGGCCAGGGACAGAACACTGAAGCTTTCTTT
13	TRBD1	TRBV6-5	TRBJ1-1	.	CASTSDRTYEAFF	TGTGCCAGCACTTCGGACAGGACATATGAAGCTTTCTTT
16	.	TRBV5-4	TRBJ1-3	.	CASSSGGGLIGNTIYF	TGTGCCAGCAGCTCCGGGGGAGGGTTGATTGGAAACACCATATATTTT
12	.	TRBV28	TRBJ1-5	.	CASSPPSEPQHF	TGTGCCAGCAGTCCCCCTTCAGAGCCCCAGCATTTT
16	TRBD1	TRBV30	TRBJ1-3	.	CAWKLGTAEAGNTIYF	TGTGCCTGGAAACTCGGGACAGCCGAGGCGGGAAACACCATATATTTT
15	.	TRBV5-8	TRBJ1-1	.	CASSLGPDIPSEAFF	TGTGCCAGCAGCTTGGGGCCGGACATCCCCTCTGAAGCTTTCTTT
13	.	TRBV29-1	TRBJ2-1	.	CSVAGRMWNEQFF	TGCAGCGTTGCAGGGAGGATGTGGAATGAGCAGTTCTTC
16	TRBD2	TRBV2	TRBJ2-1	.	CASRQLAGQFDNEQFF	TGTGCCAGCAGACAATTAGCGGGACAATTCGACAATGAGCAGTTCTTC
13	.	TRBV7-2	TRBJ1-2	few	CASSIQGPYGYTF	TGTGCCAGCAGCATACAGGGACCCTATGGCTACACCTTC
14	TRBD2	TRBV2	TRBJ2-7	.	CASGRLAGMGEQYF	TGTGCCAGCGGTAGACTAGCGGGAATGGGCGAGCAGTACTTC
14	.	TRBV27	TRBJ1-1	few	CASSLAGSYTEAFF	TGTGCCAGCAGTTTAGCAGGGTCCTACACTGAAGCTTTCTTT
17	.	TRBV21-1	TRBJ2-1	once	CASSKNCRGVAGGRQFF	TGTGCCAGCAGCAAAAATTGTCGAGGGGTTGCGGGAGGACGGCAGTTCTTC
16	TRBD2	TRBV4-1	TRBJ2-3	.	CASSRSGLASTDTQYF	TGCGCCAGCAGCCGATCGGGACTAGCGAGCACAGATACGCAGTATTTT
16	.	TRBV27	TRBJ2-1	.	CASSLEAGTSYNEQFF	TGTGCCAGCAGTTTGGAAGCGGGCACCTCCTACAATGAGCAGTTCTTC
16	TRBD1	TRBV19	TRBJ1-5	few	CASSTGGPEGNQPQHF	TGTGCCAGTTCTACAGGGGGCCCCGAGGGCAATCAGCCCCAGCATTTT
16	TRBD1	TRBV5-1	TRBJ2-3	once	CASSFQTGFRADTQYF	TGCGCCAGCAGCTTTCAGACAGGGTTCAGAGCAGATACGCAGTATTTT
14	.	TRBV5-6	TRBJ2-7	.	CASSSGTPSGGQYF	TGTGCCAGCAGCTCCGGGACTCCGTCGGGCGGGCAGTACTTC
13	.	TRBV2	TRBJ2-2	.	CASSRLDTGELFF	TGTGCCAGCAGTCGCCTAGATACCGGGGAGCTGTTTTTT
14	.	TRBV27	TRBJ2-3	.	CASSLTGASDTQYF	TGTGCCAGCAGTTTGACGGGAGCATCAGATACGCAGTATTTT
15	TRBD2	TRBV11-2	TRBJ2-7	.	CASSRGVAESYEQYF	TGTGCCAGCAGCCGGGGGGTAGCGGAGTCCTACGAGCAGTACTTC
15	TRBD1	TRBV12-5	TRBJ2-3	once	CASGPGQGDTDTQYF	TGTGCTAGTGGCCCGGGACAGGGCGACACAGATACGCAGTATTTT
15	TRBD2	TRBV18	TRBJ2-3	.	CASSPLAGAVDTQYF	TGTGCCAGCTCACCCTTAGCGGGAGCTGTAGATACGCAGTATTTT
14	TRBD1	TRBV2	TRBJ1-1	few	CASNGDRGGTEAFF	TGTGCCAGCAACGGGGACAGGGGTGGCACTGAAGCTTTCTTT
14	TRBD2	TRBV5-1	TRBJ2-5	.	CASSETSGKETQYF	TGCGCCAGCAGCGAGACTAGCGGCAAAGAGACCCAGTACTTC
13	.	TRBV30	TRBJ2-3	.	CAWSIGGTDTQYF	TGTGCCTGGAGTATCGGGGGCACAGATACGCAGTATTTT
15	TRBD1	TRBV19	TRBJ1-1	once	CASSMGQHVNTEAFF	TGTGCCAGTAGTATGGGACAGCACGTCAACACTGAAGCTTTCTTT
14	TRBD2	TRBV6-5	TRBJ2-7	.	CASNRGGSPYEQYF	TGTGCCAGCAACCGGGGGGGTTCGCCCTACGAGCAGTACTTC
15	.	TRBV2	TRBJ1-5	.	CASSEQSNSNQPQHF	TGTGCCAGCAGTGAACAGTCAAATAGCAATCAGCCCCAGCATTTT
15	TRBD1	TRBV28	TRBJ1-5	.	CASRMTGGKNQPQHF	TGTGCCAGCAGGATGACAGGGGGTAAGAATCAGCCCCAGCATTTT
15	.	TRBV27	TRBJ1-6	few	CASSYSTASNSPLHF	TGTGCCAGCAGTTACTCGACAGCTTCTAATTCACCCCTCCACTTT
12	TRBD1	TRBV25-1	TRBJ1-1	.	CASSVEGAEAFF	TGTGCCAGCAGTGTGGAGGGGGCTGAGGCTTTCTTT
16	TRBD2	TRBV7-9	TRBJ2-5	.	CASSQGLAGGYETQYF	TGTGCCAGCAGCCAGGGACTAGCGGGAGGGTATGAGACCCAGTACTTC
13	.	TRBV5-1	TRBJ2-1	.	CASMESSYNEQFF	TGCGCCAGCATGGAGAGCTCCTACAATGAGCAGTTCTTC
14	TRBD1	TRBV4-1	TRBJ1-2	.	CASQPGAGGLGYTF	TGCGCCAGTCAACCAGGGGCAGGGGGGCTTGGCTACACCTTC
15	.	TRBV5-1	TRBJ2-5	.	CASSLDRVGGETQYF	TGCGCCAGCAGCTTGGATCGGGTCGGCGGAGAGACCCAGTACTTC
13	TRBD2	TRBV9	TRBJ2-1	.	CASSVALAGPQFF	TGTGCCAGCAGCGTAGCCCTAGCGGGGCCTCAGTTCTTC
15	TRBD1	TRBV6-5	TRBJ1-4	.	CASSYSRQGTEKLFF	TGTGCCAGCAGTTACTCGAGACAGGGGACTGAAAAACTGTTTTTT
13	.	TRBV6-6	TRBJ1-2	.	CASSPDIIGGYTF	TGTGCCAGCAGTCCTGACATAATTGGGGGCTACACCTTC
14	.	TRBV15	TRBJ1-2	.	CATSSPGTLYGYTF	TGTGCCACCAGCTCCCCCGGGACACTCTATGGCTACACCTTC
15	TRBD2	TRBV6-6	TRBJ2-1	.	CASRQSSGSYNEQFF	TGTGCCAGCAGGCAATCTAGCGGGAGCTACAATGAGCAGTTCTTC
13	.	TRBV6-1	TRBJ2-7	.	CASRGGSPYEQYF	TGTGCCAGCAGGGGCGGGTCCCCCTACGAGCAGTACTTC
15	.	TRBV28	TRBJ2-6	.	CASSALGAWANVLTF	TGTGCCAGCAGTGCTTTGGGGGCATGGGCCAACGTCCTGACTTTC
11	.	TRBV30	TRBJ1-1	.	CAWSVGSGAFF	TGTGCCTGGAGTGTTGGTAGTGGAGCTTTCTTT
12	TRBD1	TRBV5-6	TRBJ1-1	.	CASNRGYTEAFF	TGTGCCAGTAACAGGGGGTATACTGAAGCTTTCTTT
15	TRBD1	TRBV18	TRBJ1-1	.	CASSLGQGPDTEAFF	TGTGCCAGCTCACTGGGACAGGGGCCGGACACTGAAGCTTTCTTT
14	.	TRBV7-9	TRBJ1-4	few	CASSLAGGNEKLFF	TGTGCCAGCAGCTTAGCGGGGGGTAATGAAAAACTGTTTTTT
15	.	TRBV5-1	TRBJ2-3	.	CASSLASESTDTQYF	TGCGCCAGCAGCTTGGCCTCTGAGTCCACAGATACGCAGTATTTT
15	TRBD1	TRBV28	TRBJ2-7	.	CASSNHAGGENEQYF	TGTGCCAGCAGCAACCACGCAGGGGGAGAAAACGAGCAGTACTTC
15	TRBD2	TRBV7-9	TRBJ2-5	.	CASSTRRTSQETQYF	TGTGCCAGCAGCACCCGAAGGACTAGTCAAGAGACCCAGTACTTC
13	.	TRBV6-4	TRBJ2-3	.	CASRAREADTQYF	TGTGCCAGCAGAGCTAGAGAGGCAGATACGCAGTATTTT
15	TRBD1	TRBV28	TRBJ2-7	.	CASSLTGQRSYEQYF	TGTGCCAGCAGTTTGACGGGACAGCGGTCCTACGAGCAGTACTTC
17	TRBD1	TRBV7-8	TRBJ2-6	.	CASSVPGQGAGANVLTF	TGTGCCAGCAGCGTCCCGGGACAGGGTGCGGGGGCCAACGTCCTGACTTTC
12	.	TRBV6-6	TRBJ1-1	.	CASSYGGVEAFF	TGTGCCAGCAGTTACGGGGGGGTAGAAGCTTTCTTT
16	TRBD2	TRBV27	TRBJ2-7	.	CASSPSGTSGSYEQYF	TGTGCCAGCAGCCCATCCGGGACTAGCGGTAGTTACGAGCAGTACTTC
13	.	TRBV6-6	TRBJ1-1	few	CASSYVMNTEAFF	TGTGCCAGCAGTTACGTCATGAACACTGAAGCTTTCTTT